Shown below are 8 T cell receptor beta chains from a single sample sequenced in a study of blood T cell repertoires in COVID-19. The table came from immunoSEQ multiplex PCR; TCRdb's copy has only in-frame clones and leaves some out. This table has 250,000 to 300,000 clones, 87% appearing once. Sequencing input: peripheral blood. The receptors shown here come from a woman between 45 and 60 years old who had recovered from COVID-19.

The V gene is TRBV11-2, the J gene TRBJ2-5; the D gene is possibly TRBD1 (5 bases). Germline V gives CDR1 SGHAT, CDR2 FQNNGV. This CDR3 has 13 amino acids. Trimming stripped 6 bases from V and 2 bases from J, with 10 bases between. The DNA of the CDR3 is TGTGCCAGCAGTAGGGGTTGGCAAGAGACCCAGTACTTC. Residues: CASSRGWQETQYF.

V and J are TRBV5-4 and TRBJ2-2; D is perhaps TRBD1 (5 bases). The CDR3 consists of 13 residues. Germline CDR1 SGHNT, CDR2 YYREEE (reference sequence). V was clipped by 3 bases and J by 4 bases, with 7 bases between them. The CDR3 protein is CASSYDSTGELFF. CDR3 coding DNA: TGTGCCAGCAGCTACGACAGCACCGGGGAGCTGTTTTTT.

The V and J genes are TRBV10-3 and TRBJ2-5; 10 bases align to TRBD2. Germline V gives CDR1 ENHRY, CDR2 SYGVKD. Losses at the gene ends were 3 bases for V and 2 bases for J; bases not matched to a gene: 9. CDR3 length equals 17 residues. In nucleotides, the CDR3 is TGTGCCATCAGTGATCCCCCTAGCGGGAGCAAGCAAGAGACCCAGTACTTC. Translation gives CAISDPPSGSKQETQYF.

This chain joins TRBV5-4 and TRBJ2-1; D possibly corresponds to TRBD2 (6 bases). The CDR3 loop spans 14 amino acids. CDR1 is SGHNT, CDR2 YYREEE, per germline (reference sequence). The V gene lost 3 bases and the J gene lost 5 bases, with 12 bases spanning the gap. This CDR3 is CASSSLAIHNEQFF. The CDR3 DNA reads as TGTGCCAGCAGCTCGCTAGCGATCCACAATGAGCAGTTCTTC. The full variable domain, rest sourced from reference TRBV5-4 and TRBJ2-1, is ETGVTQSPTHLIKTRGQQVTLRCSSQSGHNTVSWYQQALGQGPQFIFQYYREEENGRGNFPPRFSGLQFPNYSSELNVNALELDDSALYLCASSSLAIHNEQFFGPGTRLTVL.

This sequence joins TRBV4-3 and TRBJ2-3; D is perhaps TRBD2 (6 bases). CDR1 and CDR2 (germline): LGHNA, YSLEER. The V gene lost 4 bases and the J gene lost 6 bases, with 14 bases spanning the gap. The CDR3 runs to 14 residues. The CDR3 nucleotides read TGCGCCAGCAGCCGGACTAATGGGGCGGATACGCAGTATTTT. This sequence encodes CASSRTNGADTQYF.

The chain has TRBV5-1 and TRBJ1-2, with D possibly being TRBD1 (5 bases). Trimming removed 7 bases at V and 8 bases at J, with 15 bases between. Germline V gene lookup returns CDR1 SGHRS and CDR2 YFSETQ. The CDR3 is 12 amino acids. The CDR3 coding sequence is TGCGCCAGCGGAGGGACCGCCCCCGGCTACACCTTC. Its protein is CASGGTAPGYTF.

This sequence joins TRBV7-2 and TRBJ1-1; weak D call: TRBD1 (5 bases). In germline, CDR1 is SGHTA, CDR2 FQGNSA. The V end was cut by 1 base, the J end by 5 bases, with 11 bases between. This CDR3 has 14 residues. CDR3 sequence reads: CASSLVSSGTEAFF. In nucleotides, the CDR3 is TGTGCCAGCAGCTTAGTGTCTTCAGGGACTGAAGCTTTCTTT.

The V and J genes are TRBV30 and TRBJ1-2; unclear D gene. Germline loops: CDR1 GTSNPN, CDR2 SVGIG (reference sequence). V was clipped by 5 bases and J by 4 bases, with 11 bases between them. This CDR3 comprises 12 residues. The DNA for the CDR3 is TGTGCCTGGCCCAGTTTTACCTATGGCTACACCTTC. This codes for CAWPSFTYGYTF.